The clone carrying this T cell receptor (beta chain) was detected once. The antigen remains undetermined. The sample belongs to a study of shared clonotypes between healthy human individuals. The study, taken as a whole, reports: Clonotype sharing across a handful of donors was observed for roughly 5% of naive CD4 clonotypes. Generally, naive subsets came out with larger estimated richness than memory subsets.

CD8 cells regarded as naive lacked CD45RO, were positively chosen for CCR7, and omitted terminally differentiated effector memory CD45RA+ cells. Only in-frame clones appear in the TCRdb table, and some are missing; sequencing was by immunoSEQ multiplex PCR. This table holds roughly 2 million clones, less than 95% found once. Deletions cut 6 bases from V and 3 bases from J, with 14 bases between. Per germline, CDR1 ENHRY and CDR2 SYGVKD. CDR3 length: 14 residues. The receptor's source is a man aged 18 to 35 in good health. The material sequenced was naive CD8+ T cells sorted from blood. The chain links TRBV10-3 to TRBJ1-1; no clear D gene. CDR3 residues: CAIRSLSGDTEAFF. CDR3 bases: TGTGCCATCAGGTCCCTTTCCGGGGACACTGAAGCTTTCTTT.